The 8 T cell receptor beta chains presented below share a single source sample, sequenced in a study of blood T cell repertoires in COVID-19 (dated by TCRdb to the early 2020s). The library was prepared using the immunoSEQ multiplex PCR assay. TCRdb stores this immuneACCESS table with in-frame sequences only. Part of the clones is absent; in the studies checked, under half of the shortfall reflects unresolved V genes, and no reason is known for the rest. In all, the sample holds more than 250,000 clones, and 86% of those were seen once. The ten biggest clones cover less than 3% of the sample. Sample: PBMCs or T cells enriched from blood (not recorded which). The origin of the receptors is a woman between 18 and 29 years old who had recovered from COVID-19.

The chain recombines TRBV4-1 with TRBJ2-7, with TRBD2 as a possible D gene (6 bases). CDR3 length: 16 residues. The V end lost 0 bases, the J end lost 4 bases, and 16 bases lay between the germline ends. Germline assignment: CDR1 MGHRA and CDR2 YSYEKL. CDR3 in amino acids: CASSQDTGAGIYEQYF. CDR3 in DNA: TGCGCCAGCAGCCAAGATACCGGGGCGGGGATTTACGAGCAGTACTTC.

The chain links TRBV11-3 to TRBJ2-7, with TRBD1 identical over 8 bases. This CDR3 has 15 amino acids. Per the germline V gene, CDR1 is SGHNT and CDR2 is YENEEA. The V gene end was trimmed by 7 bases and the J gene end by 2 bases; junction bases not matched to a gene: 10. This CDR3 reads CASTMDGTGPYEQYF. Here the CDR3 DNA reads TGTGCCAGCACCATGGACGGGACAGGCCCCTACGAGCAGTACTTC. Full variable domain (rest looked up from reference TRBV11-3 and TRBJ2-7): EAGVVQSPRYKIIEKKQPVAFWCNPISGHNTLYWYLQNLGQGPELLIRYENEEAVDDSQLPKDRFSAERLKGVDSTLKIQPAELGDSAVYLCASTMDGTGPYEQYFGPGTRLTVT.

The chain joins TRBV6-9 to TRBJ1-1; maybe TRBD1 (5 bases). The CDR3 spans 13 residues. Germline-derived CDR1 and CDR2 are MNHGY and SVAAGI. V gave up 2 bases and J gave up 9 bases, with 13 bases separating them. Here the CDR3 reads CASSYVDKPQAFF. In nucleotides, the CDR3 is TGTGCCAGCAGTTATGTGGACAAGCCCCAAGCTTTCTTT.

The chain employs TRBV5-1 and TRBJ1-1; D perhaps matches TRBD1 (5 bases). Germline CDR1 SGHRS, CDR2 YFSETQ. The CDR3 has 15 residues. V lost 0 bases to trimming and J lost 4 bases, with 13 bases between them. CDR3 in amino acids: CASSLDQGWTTEAFF. In DNA, the CDR3 is TGCGCCAGCAGCTTGGATCAGGGTTGGACCACTGAAGCTTTCTTT.

The chain combines TRBV11-2 with TRBJ2-3; a weak D match, TRBD1 (5 bases). Trimming left V 1 base short and J 1 base short, with 12 bases between. This CDR3 has 16 residues. Germline loops: CDR1 SGHAT, CDR2 FQNNGV. CDR3 in amino acids: CASSLVWQGRTDTQYF. CDR3 DNA: TGTGCCAGCAGCTTAGTATGGCAGGGCCGCACAGATACGCAGTATTTT.

This chain joins TRBV3-1 (or the pseudogene TRBV3-2) and TRBJ2-1; the D gene is possibly TRBD2 (5 bases). Germline V CDR1 and CDR2: LGHDT, YNNKEL (reference sequence). Trimming pared 4 bases from V and 9 bases from J, leaving 16 bases between. This CDR3 is built from 14 residues. CDR3 coding DNA: TGTGCCAGCAGCCCTCTTCGGCTAGCCGGTGAGCAGTTCTTC. Protein: CASSPLRLAGEQFF.

The chain carries TRBV2 and TRBJ2-5; D gene unclear. Germline V CDR1 and CDR2: SNHLY, FYNNEI. Trimming shortened V by 2 bases and J by 2 bases, and 12 bases separated the two germline ends. There are 15 residues in the CDR3. The CDR3 spells CASSELRILQETQYF. CDR3 coding DNA: TGTGCCAGCAGTGAATTGAGGATACTACAAGAGACCCAGTACTTC.

J is TRBJ1-4 and V is TRBV7-2, with a possible D match to TRBD1 (6 bases). CDR3 size: 14 residues. V dropped 1 base and J dropped 7 bases, with 10 bases sitting between them. CDR1 and CDR2 from the germline V gene are SGHTA and FQGNSA. CDR3 bases: TGTGCCAGCAGCTTAGACCTACAGGGTGAAAAACTGTTTTTT. Translating it yields CASSLDLQGEKLFF. The full variable domain, in which reference TRBV7-2 and TRBJ1-4 provide the parts outside the CDR3, is GAGVSQSPSNKVTEKGKDVELRCDPISGHTALYWYRQSLGQGLEFLIYFQGNSAPDKSGLPSDRFSAERTGGSVSTLTIQRTQQEDSAVYLCASSLDLQGEKLFFGSGTQLSVL.